One sample yielded the 30 T cell receptor beta chains listed below, sequenced in a study of shared T cell receptors in the human thymus. Produced via immunoSEQ multiplex PCR; TCRdb's table is partial and in-frame only. The sample holds some 700,000 clones, approximately 90% seen once. The data also belong to a second study, concerning human thymus T cells.

Sequencing was done on a sample of thymocytes. All receptors derive from a boy younger than two with a congenital heart defect.

The rearrangement uses TRBV5-1 and TRBJ1-4; 10 nucleotides align to TRBD1. The CDR3 has 17 amino acids. Germline loops: CDR1 SGHRS, CDR2 YFSETQ. The V and J ends lost 3 bases and 0 bases, in that order; junction bases with no gene match: 5. CDR3 protein: CASSWGDRGATNEKLFF. The CDR3 DNA follows: TGCGCCAGCAGCTGGGGGGACAGGGGAGCAACTAATGAAAAACTGTTTTTT. The complete variable domain, with remaining parts taken from reference TRBV5-1 and TRBJ1-4, reads KAGVTQTPRYLIKTRGQQVTLSCSPISGHRSVSWYQQTPGQGLQFLFEYFSETQRNKGNFPGRFSGRQFSNSRSEMNVSTLELGDSALYLCASSWGDRGATNEKLFFGSGTQLSVL.

The rearrangement joins TRBV28 to TRBJ2-7; 8 bases map to TRBD1. CDR3 length: 16 residues. In germline, CDR1 is MDHEN, CDR2 SYDVKM. V trimming: 4 bases; J trimming: 0 bases; junction bases outside the gene matches: 8. In DNA, the CDR3 is TGTGCCAGCAGTTCGAACCACAGGGGGGTCTCCTACGAGCAGTACTTC. Translated, it gives CASSSNHRGVSYEQYF.

The genes are TRBV7-6 and TRBJ1-4; D gene unclear. The V gene lost 6 bases and the J gene lost 8 bases, with 19 bases spanning the gap. Germline V lookup: CDR1 SGHVS, CDR2 FNYEAQ. The CDR3 is 15 amino acids. The CDR3, as DNA: TGTGCCAGCAGTCGCAGCAAGACTTATAAGGAAAAACTGTTTTTT. This sequence encodes CASSRSKTYKEKLFF.

The chain recombines TRBV27 with TRBJ1-5, with D uncertain. The CDR3 sequence is 11 residues long. V shed 10 bases and J shed 8 bases, with 12 bases lying between them. Germline CDR1 is MNHEY and CDR2 is SMNVEV (reference sequence). CDR3 region: CANLPPEPQHF. In DNA, the CDR3 is TGTGCCAACCTTCCCCCGGAGCCCCAGCATTTT.

The chain has TRBV7-2 and TRBJ2-1, with 15 bases fitting TRBD2. The CDR3 totals 18 residues. V was pared by 4 bases and J by 0 bases, with 4 bases of the junction left unmatched. Germline V lookup: CDR1 SGHTA, CDR2 FQGNSA. In DNA, the CDR3 is TGTGCCAGCAGCTCCGGGACTAGCGGGAGGAGCTCCTACAATGAGCAGTTCTTC. It is translated as CASSSGTSGRSSYNEQFF. The variable domain in full, with the rest retrieved from reference TRBV7-2 and TRBJ2-1, is GAGVSQSPSNKVTEKGKDVELRCDPISGHTALYWYRQSLGQGLEFLIYFQGNSAPDKSGLPSDRFSAERTGGSVSTLTIQRTQQEDSAVYLCASSSGTSGRSSYNEQFFGPGTRLTVL.

The chain joins TRBV4-3 to TRBJ1-2; D might be TRBD1 (6 bases). Germline loops: CDR1 LGHNA, CDR2 YSLEER. This CDR3 has 13 amino acids. Trimming pared 1 base from V and 8 bases from J, leaving 11 bases between. CDR3 residues: CASSQVGGKGYTF. The CDR3, as DNA: TGCGCCAGCAGCCAAGTAGGGGGTAAGGGCTACACCTTC.

The sample holds one count of this clone. The rearrangement links TRBV4-3 to TRBJ2-7, with 7 bases fitting TRBD2. CDR1 and CDR2 from the germline V gene are LGHNA and YSLEER. V gave up 0 bases and J gave up 9 bases; unmatched junction bases: 20. CDR3 length: 18 amino acids. The CDR3 reads CASSQETSSARSNRGQYF. The CDR3 DNA sequence: TGCGCCAGCAGCCAAGAGACTAGCTCGGCGCGTTCGAATCGCGGGCAGTACTTC.

The count of this clone is one. V and J are TRBV5-1 and TRBJ2-7; D is possibly TRBD1 (5 bases). CDR1 and CDR2 from the germline V gene are SGHRS and YFSETQ. This CDR3 comprises 14 residues. Trimming stripped 5 bases from V and 3 bases from J, with 15 bases between. In DNA, the CDR3 is TGCGCCAGCAGGGAACAAGACAGACACTACGAGCAGTACTTC. Its protein product is CASREQDRHYEQYF.

The V and J genes are TRBV4-2 and TRBJ2-1; 7 nucleotides line up with TRBD2. CDR1 is LGHNA, CDR2 YNFKEQ, per germline. This CDR3 region has 17 residues. After removal of 4 bases from V and 3 bases from J, the junction contained 12 bases not matched to a gene. Here the CDR3 DNA reads TGTGCCAGCAGCCCCCTCTCCCTAGCGGTGGTCTACAATGAGCAGTTCTTC. Translation: CASSPLSLAVVYNEQFF.

The genes are TRBV29-1 and TRBJ1-1, with a tentative D call TRBD1 (6 bases). Trimming removed 5 bases from V and 5 bases from J, with 9 bases in between. The CDR3 contains 11 residues. Germline assignment: CDR1 SQVTM and CDR2 ANQGSEA. The CDR3: CSVNRETEAFF. In DNA form, the CDR3 reads TGCAGCGTTAACAGGGAAACTGAAGCTTTCTTT.

The chain is built from TRBV5-4 and TRBJ2-5, with D maybe TRBD2 (7 bases). V was trimmed by 4 bases and J by 7 bases, leaving 20 bases between them. Germline CDR1 SGHNT, CDR2 YYREEE (reference sequence). The CDR3 has 15 residues. The CDR3 DNA is TGTGCCAGCAGCCCGGGGGTAGGGGGGGGAGGGACCCAGTACTTC. Residues: CASSPGVGGGGTQYF.

J is TRBJ2-7 and V is TRBV11-2, with a weak D call TRBD1 (6 bases). V was clipped by 4 bases and J by 0 bases, with 16 bases between them. Looked up from germline, CDR1 is SGHAT and CDR2 is FQNNGV. The CDR3 runs 16 residues. In nucleotides, the CDR3 is TGTGCCAGCAGCTCCACCAGGGGAATAAGCTCCTACGAGCAGTACTTC. Protein sequence: CASSSTRGISSYEQYF.

The chain is built from TRBV13 and TRBJ2-2; D ambiguous. CDR3 length: 12 residues. CDR1 is PRHDT and CDR2 is FYEKMQ in the germline V gene (reference sequence). Trimming removed 5 bases at V and 6 bases at J, with 7 bases between. CDR3 in DNA: TGTGCCAGCAGCCCGAGAGCCGGGGAGCTGTTTTTT. It codes for CASSPRAGELFF. The whole variable domain, filled in from reference TRBV13 and TRBJ2-2, reads AAGVIQSPRHLIKEKRETATLKCYPIPRHDTVYWYQQGPGQDPQFLISFYEKMQSDKGSIPDRFSAQQFSDYHSELNMSSLELGDSALYFCASSPRAGELFFGEGSRLTVL.

The sample holds one count of this clone. The V call is TRBV4-3, the J call TRBJ2-7, with TRBD1 as a possible D gene (6 bases). The V end was cut by 0 bases, the J end by 0 bases, with 18 bases between. This CDR3 contains 18 residues. Germline CDR1 LGHNA, CDR2 YSLEER. This chain's CDR3 is CASSQERFRDTSSYEQYF. For the CDR3, the DNA is TGCGCCAGCAGCCAAGAAAGGTTTAGGGACACCAGCTCCTACGAGCAGTACTTC.

This clone came up once. The gene calls are TRBV5-1 and TRBJ2-3; 14 positions agree with TRBD2. The CDR3 is 20 residues long. Germline V gene data show CDR1 as SGHRS and CDR2 as YFSETQ. The junction had 13 bases not matched to a gene; V was cut back by 2 bases and J by 2 bases. CDR3 protein: CASSLGTSGRRPRYTDTQYF. The CDR3 DNA is TGCGCCAGCAGCTTAGGGACTAGCGGGAGACGGCCGCGGTACACAGATACGCAGTATTTT.

This clone was picked up one time. The genes are TRBV4-1 and TRBJ1-1; D perhaps matches TRBD1 (5 bases). Germline V CDR1 and CDR2: MGHRA, YSYEKL. Trimming took off 1 base at V and 7 bases at J, with 16 bases between the two ends. CDR3 length: 15 residues. CDR3 residues: CASSQGLLNQGEAFF. The CDR3 DNA is TGCGCCAGCAGCCAAGGACTTTTGAACCAGGGTGAAGCTTTCTTT.

The CDR3 DNA sequence: TGCGCCAGCAGCCAAGTGGACAGGGGAAGGGATCAAGAGACCCAGTACTTC. It specifies CASSQVDRGRDQETQYF. V usage is TRBV4-3 and J usage is TRBJ2-5; 9 bases line up with TRBD1. The CDR3 runs to 17 residues. Germline V gene lookup returns CDR1 LGHNA and CDR2 YSLEER. V lost 1 base and J lost 2; bases outside the gene matches: 8.

This clone was counted once. CDR3 nucleotides: TGTGCCAGCAGCCCGACACTGCCGTTCTCTGGAAACACCATATATTTT. This encodes CASSPTLPFSGNTIYF. The chain couples TRBV7-6 to TRBJ1-3; the D is unclear. V lost 5 bases to trimming and J lost 0 bases, with 14 bases between them. There are 16 residues in the CDR3. The germline V gene encodes CDR1 SGHVS and CDR2 FNYEAQ.

The DNA of the CDR3 is TGTGCCAGCAGTTTAGAAACCAGGGGAGGGCAGCCCCAGCATTTT. This translates into CASSLETRGGQPQHF. J is TRBJ1-5 and V is TRBV28, with a tentative D call TRBD1 (6 bases). Germline CDR1 is MDHEN and CDR2 is SYDVKM. This CDR3 is built from 15 residues. V was cut by 2 bases and J by 7 bases, with 15 bases left in between.

This clone occurred once. V is TRBV6-1 and J is TRBJ2-7, with no clear D. The CDR3 totals 14 residues. V was cut by 6 bases and J by 1 base, with 13 bases left in between. Per the germline V gene, CDR1 is MNHNS and CDR2 is SASEGT. The CDR3 sequence is CASRLQLPSYEQYF. In DNA form, the CDR3 reads TGTGCCAGCAGGTTACAGCTCCCTTCCTACGAGCAGTACTTC.

V gene TRBV5-4 combines with J gene TRBJ2-7, with 14 bases fitting TRBD2. Trimming cost V 1 base and J 9 bases; bases outside gene matches: 15. Germline values: CDR1 SGHNT, CDR2 YYREEE (reference sequence). The length of the CDR3 is 18 residues. In DNA form, the CDR3 reads TGTGCCAGCAGCTTGACCCCCAGGGGACTAGCGGGAGCTCGTGGGCAGTACTTC. Residues: CASSLTPRGLAGARGQYF.

This sequence joins TRBV30 and TRBJ2-7, with TRBD2 identical over 16 bases. With V trimmed by 3 bases and J by 0 bases, 17 bases remained unmatched. The germline gives CDR1 GTSNPN, CDR2 SVGIG (reference sequence). The CDR3 length is 21 residues. In DNA form, the CDR3 reads TGTGCCTGGAGGGACACCCGGGGACTAGCGGGAGGGCAAAAACTCTCCTACGAGCAGTACTTC. This translates into CAWRDTRGLAGGQKLSYEQYF.

V gene TRBV15 combines with J gene TRBJ1-2; D call uncertain. The CDR3 loop spans 14 amino acids. Germline CDR1 LNHNV, CDR2 YYDKDF (reference sequence). V was pared by 0 bases and J by 9 bases, with 14 bases between. The CDR3 here is CATSRDQAIPSYTF. CDR3 nucleotides: TGTGCCACCAGCAGAGATCAGGCGATTCCCAGCTACACCTTC.

The rearrangement joins TRBV30 to TRBJ2-7; 12 bases are shared with TRBD2. Germline-derived CDR1 and CDR2 are GTSNPN and SVGIG (reference sequence). This CDR3 contains 14 residues. The V segment lost 6 bases and the J segment 0 bases; nucleotides outside the gene matches: 3. CDR3: CACMTSGSSYEQYF. CDR3 nucleotide sequence: TGTGCCTGCATGACTAGCGGGAGCTCCTACGAGCAGTACTTC.

The gene calls are TRBV2 and TRBJ2-7; 14 positions match TRBD2. In germline, CDR1 is SNHLY, CDR2 FYNNEI. The CDR3 sequence is 15 residues long. The trim removed 6 bases at V and 9 bases at J, leaving 10 bases unmatched. In DNA, the CDR3 is TGTGCCAGCAGCTTTCCGGGACTAGCGGGAGCGGGGCAGTACTTC. This translates into CASSFPGLAGAGQYF.

The chain couples TRBV5-1 to TRBJ1-4, with 9 positions matching TRBD1. This CDR3 spans 16 amino acids. With 3 bases clipped from V and 7 bases from J, the junction kept 10 bases outside the gene matches. The germline gives CDR1 SGHRS, CDR2 YFSETQ. The CDR3 DNA sequence: TGCGCCAGCAGCTCGAAGGGACAGGGTTCTGGTGAAAAACTGTTTTTT. Translation gives CASSSKGQGSGEKLFF.

This sequence joins TRBV19 and TRBJ1-4; 10 bases fit TRBD1. Unmatched junction bases numbered 7, after V lost 3 bases and J lost 6 bases. Germline CDR1 and CDR2: LNHDA and SQIVND (reference sequence). The CDR3 is 16 residues long. Here the CDR3 reads CASSIPDRGPYEKLFF. CDR3 coding DNA: TGTGCCAGTAGTATTCCTGACAGGGGGCCGTATGAAAAACTGTTTTTT.

In this sample, this clone turned up a few times. The genes are TRBV18 and TRBJ2-5; tentative D call: TRBD1 (6 bases). V lost 2 bases to trimming and J lost 3 bases, with 10 bases between them. The CDR3 loop spans 14 amino acids. CDR1 KGHSH and CDR2 LQKENI come from the germline V gene. CDR3 amino acids: CASSPGPGEETQYF. Written as DNA, the CDR3 is TGTGCCAGCTCACCAGGGCCAGGGGAAGAGACCCAGTACTTC.

V gene TRBV6-1 combines with J gene TRBJ2-7; D is possibly TRBD1 (6 bases). Germline values: CDR1 MNHNS, CDR2 SASEGT. The CDR3 covers 13 residues. The V end lost 7 bases, the J end lost 3 bases, and 13 bases lay between the germline ends. CDR3 amino acids: CASNRVPGYEQYF. The CDR3, as DNA: TGTGCCAGCAACAGGGTCCCAGGCTACGAGCAGTACTTC.

This chain connects TRBV28 to TRBJ2-7; TRBD1 aligns across 9 bases. V trimming: 6 bases; J trimming: 3 bases; junction bases outside the gene matches: 9. Looked up from germline, CDR1 is MDHEN and CDR2 is SYDVKM. This CDR3 comprises 15 residues. CDR3 region: CASSRSRDRDYEQYF. The CDR3 DNA reads TGTGCCAGCAGCCGGAGCCGGGACAGGGACTACGAGCAGTACTTC.